Below are 26 T cell receptor beta chains sequenced from a single sample in a study of OX40 agonist ivuxolimab in advanced cancers. Libraries were prepared by immunoSEQ multiplex PCR; TCRdb keeps only in-frame clonotypes and omits some of them. The repertoire holds approximately 17,000 clones, with about 70% as singletons. The starting material was CD4+ or CD8+ T cells sorted from blood, obtained in a trial of the OX40 agonist ivuxolimab. These receptors were taken from an adult with an advanced solid tumor such as melanoma, head and neck, liver or kidney cancer.

The chain recombines TRBV9 with TRBJ2-1; maybe TRBD2 (5 bases). The CDR3 totals 12 residues. CDR1 and CDR2 (germline): SGDLS, YYNGEE. With 4 bases removed from V and 10 bases from J, the gap between germline ends came to 12 bases. The CDR3 region is CASSPGLQEQFF. The CDR3 DNA is TGTGCCAGCAGCCCCGGACTTCAGGAGCAGTTCTTC. Using reference TRBV9 and TRBJ2-1 for the parts outside the CDR3, the full variable domain is DSGVTQTPKHLITATGQRVTLRCSPRSGDLSVYWYQQSLDQGLQFLIQYYNGEERAKGNILERFSAQQFPDLHSELNLSSLELGDSALYFCASSPGLQEQFFGPGTRLTVL.

The J gene is TRBJ2-7, the V gene TRBV6-6; 7 bases map to TRBD2. Germline V gene sequence: CDR1 MNHNY, CDR2 SVGAGI (reference sequence). Trimming at V came to 7 bases and at J to 5 bases, leaving 5 bases not matched to a gene. The CDR3 has 12 residues. The CDR3 coding sequence is TGTGCCAGCATGGGTGCGGGAGACGAGCAGTACTTC. It encodes CASMGAGDEQYF.

V gene TRBV11-2 combines with J gene TRBJ1-2; D is ambiguous. The germline V gene encodes CDR1 SGHAT and CDR2 FQNNGV. This CDR3 has 15 residues. Trimming pared 0 bases from V and 0 bases from J, leaving 8 bases between. The CDR3, as DNA: TGTGCCAGCAGCTTAGAGGCAGTTTCTAACTATGGCTACACCTTC. Its translation: CASSLEAVSNYGYTF.

This clone came up a few times. The chain couples TRBV11-2 to TRBJ2-3, with D tentatively TRBD2 (6 bases). Trimming pared 5 bases from V and 3 bases from J, leaving 9 bases between. Germline V CDR1 and CDR2: SGHAT, FQNNGV. The CDR3 runs 13 residues. The DNA for the CDR3 is TGTGCCAGCAGCCACGGGACTACAGATACGCAGTATTTT. It is translated as CASSHGTTDTQYF.

The chain uses TRBV7-9 and TRBJ2-7; D gene unclear. Trimming removed 5 bases from V and 3 bases from J, with 11 bases in between. In germline, CDR1 is SEHNR, CDR2 FQNEAQ (reference sequence). The CDR3 is 13 residues long. CDR3 amino acids: CASSPGDGYEQYF. In DNA, the CDR3 is TGTGCCAGCAGCCCAGGCGACGGCTACGAGCAGTACTTC.

This sequence joins TRBV7-6 and TRBJ1-1; possibly TRBD1 for D (5 bases). The CDR3 loop spans 12 amino acids. The V gene's germline CDR1 is SGHVS and CDR2 FNYEAQ. The germline V and J ends were trimmed by 0 bases and 8 bases, with 7 bases remaining between them. CDR3 in amino acids: CASSLAGGEAFF. Here the CDR3 DNA reads TGTGCCAGCAGCTTAGCCGGGGGGGAAGCTTTCTTT.

The chain has TRBV4-3 and TRBJ2-4; TRBD1 agrees at 7 bases. V lost 0 bases to trimming and J lost 2 bases; unmatched junction nucleotides: 4. CDR3 length equals 16 residues. The germline V gene encodes CDR1 LGHNA and CDR2 YSLEER. The DNA for the CDR3 is TGCGCCAGCAGCCAAGAAAAGGGGGCGCCCAAAAACATTCAGTACTTC. Amino acids: CASSQEKGAPKNIQYF.

This rearrangement joins TRBV11-1 to TRBJ1-2; a weak D match, TRBD1 (5 bases). V was pared by 5 bases and J by 6 bases, with 16 bases between. Germline V gene data show CDR1 as SGHAT and CDR2 as FQDESV (reference sequence). This CDR3 contains 14 residues. CDR3 region: CASSPTTEIHGYTF. CDR3 sequence (DNA): TGTGCCAGCAGCCCAACGACAGAAATACATGGCTACACCTTC.

The rearrangement joins TRBV2 to TRBJ1-1; D is perhaps TRBD1 (5 bases). Germline assignment: CDR1 SNHLY and CDR2 FYNNEI. Trimming shortened V by 6 bases and J by 5 bases, and 19 bases separated the two germline ends. The CDR3 sequence is 15 residues long. DNA for the CDR3: TGTGCCAGCAGCCCCAGGACCCAGGGAAAAACTGAAGCTTTCTTT. Protein product: CASSPRTQGKTEAFF. The full variable domain, rest sourced from reference TRBV2 and TRBJ1-1, is EPEVTQTPSHQVTQMGQEVILRCVPISNHLYFYWYRQILGQKVEFLVSFYNNEISEKSEIFDDQFSVERPDGSNFTLKIRSTKLEDSAMYFCASSPRTQGKTEAFFGQGTRLTVV.

The CDR3: CASSDGLLHVLDEQYF. CDR3 sequence (DNA): TGTGCCAGCAGTGACGGCCTACTACACGTGTTAGACGAGCAGTACTTC. This chain joins TRBV21-1 and TRBJ2-7; TRBD2 was called by the table and not checked on the DNA. TRBV21-1 is an annotated pseudogene. The CDR3 runs 16 residues.

This chain joins TRBV30 and TRBJ1-1; D is undetermined. This CDR3 comprises 13 residues. Germline values: CDR1 GTSNPN, CDR2 SVGIG (reference sequence). Trimming shortened V by 7 bases and J by 0 bases, and 12 bases separated the two germline ends. The CDR3: CAFDLTLNTEAFF. DNA for the CDR3: TGTGCCTTTGATCTTACACTGAACACTGAAGCTTTCTTT.

The V call is TRBV28, the J call TRBJ2-7, with D possibly being TRBD2 (5 bases). The V end lost 7 bases, the J end lost 0 bases, and 16 bases lay between the germline ends. Germline V lookup: CDR1 MDHEN, CDR2 SYDVKM. This CDR3 contains 15 residues. The CDR3 nucleotides are TGTGCCAGCACCGAAGAGCGGACCGTCTCCTACGAGCAGTACTTC. It yields the protein CASTEERTVSYEQYF. Using reference TRBV28 and TRBJ2-7 for the parts outside the CDR3, the full variable domain is DVKVTQSSRYLVKRTGEKVFLECVQDMDHENMFWYRQDPGLGLRLIYFSYDVKMKEKGDIPEGYSVSREKKERFSLILESASTNQTSMYLCASTEERTVSYEQYFGPGTRLTVT.

This sequence joins TRBV19 and TRBJ1-5; TRBD1 matches 7 bases. This CDR3 is built from 14 residues. V was pared by 4 bases and J by 2 bases, with 2 bases of the junction left unmatched. CDR1 is LNHDA and CDR2 is SQIVND in the germline V gene (reference sequence). CDR3 residues: CASSTGTGNQPQHF. DNA for the CDR3: TGTGCCAGTAGTACCGGGACAGGCAATCAGCCCCAGCATTTT. Full variable domain (remainder filled in from reference TRBV19 and TRBJ1-5): DGGITQSPKYLFRKEGQNVTLSCEQNLNHDAMYWYRQDPGQGLRLIYYSQIVNDFQKGDIAEGYSVSREKKESFPLTVTSAQKNPTAFYLCASSTGTGNQPQHFGDGTRLSIL.

The V and J genes are TRBV6-5 and TRBJ2-7, with D hard to call. The CDR3 runs to 14 residues. Trimming took off 5 bases at V and 0 bases at J, with 11 bases between the two ends. The germline V gene encodes CDR1 MNHEY and CDR2 SVGAGI. CDR3 amino acids: CASSEISSSYEQYF. DNA of the CDR3: TGTGCCAGCAGTGAGATCAGCAGCTCCTACGAGCAGTACTTC.

This clone was counted a few times. The chain joins TRBV23-1 to TRBJ1-1; weak D call: TRBD1 (5 bases). TRBV23-1 is an ORF, with its function uncertain. The V and J ends lost 0 bases and 7 bases respectively, with 15 bases between them. The CDR3 is made up of 15 amino acids. Written as DNA, the CDR3 is TGCGCCAGCAGTCAATCCCAGGTTGGGGGGAGTGAAGCTTTCTTT. It encodes CASSQSQVGGSEAFF.

V usage is TRBV28 and J usage is TRBJ2-7, with 7 bases that match TRBD2. The CDR3 runs 14 residues. V was pared by 3 bases and J by 5 bases, with 7 bases of the junction left unmatched. From germline, CDR1 is MDHEN and CDR2 SYDVKM. The CDR3 DNA is TGTGCCAGCAGTTTTTCGCGGGAGATCGACGAGCAGTACTTC. This encodes CASSFSREIDEQYF.

V and J are TRBV9 and TRBJ2-5, with 7 bases aligning to TRBD1. Per the germline V gene, CDR1 is SGDLS and CDR2 is YYNGEE. The CDR3 is 15 residues long. J was trimmed by 3 bases and V by 1 base; bases with no gene match: 6. CDR3 sequence (DNA): TGTGCCAGCAGCGTATCAGGGGGTGTCGAAGAGACCCAGTACTTC. Its translation is CASSVSGGVEETQYF.

This chain joins TRBV13 and TRBJ2-1; 13 bases fit TRBD2. After removal of 5 bases from V and 8 bases from J, the junction contained 6 bases not matched to a gene. In germline, CDR1 is PRHDT, CDR2 FYEKMQ (reference sequence). There are 15 residues in the CDR3. CDR3: CASSPRLAGGDEQFF. The DNA for the CDR3 is TGTGCCAGCAGCCCCCGACTAGCGGGAGGAGATGAGCAGTTCTTC.

The count of this clone is one. V usage is TRBV19 and J usage is TRBJ2-1, with D perhaps TRBD1 (6 bases). V was pared by 6 bases and J by 1 base, with 10 bases between. The germline V gene encodes CDR1 LNHDA and CDR2 SQIVND (reference sequence). There are 14 residues in the CDR3. CDR3 loop: CASRDSKSYNEQFF. The CDR3 nucleotides are TGTGCCAGTAGGGACAGCAAGTCCTACAATGAGCAGTTCTTC.

The rearrangement uses TRBV9 and TRBJ2-7; possibly TRBD1 for D (6 bases). Germline CDR1 is SGDLS and CDR2 is YYNGEE. With 4 bases removed from V and 0 bases from J, the gap between germline ends came to 11 bases. The CDR3 covers 14 residues. Here the CDR3 reads CASSPRTDSYEQYF. CDR3 nucleotide sequence: TGTGCCAGCAGCCCCCGGACAGACTCCTACGAGCAGTACTTC.

The chain recombines TRBV28 with TRBJ2-2; possible D gene TRBD2, 7 bases. Deletions cut 7 bases from V and 2 bases from J, with 23 bases between. This CDR3 has 18 amino acids. Germline loops: CDR1 MDHEN, CDR2 SYDVKM. The CDR3: CASTYPRGASGNTGELFF. The DNA of the CDR3 is TGTGCCAGCACCTACCCAAGGGGGGCTAGCGGTAACACCGGGGAGCTGTTTTTT.

The rearrangement joins TRBV7-2 to TRBJ2-1; TRBD2 aligns across 9 bases. Germline V gives CDR1 SGHTA, CDR2 FQGNSA. The CDR3 runs to 18 residues. The V gene end was trimmed by 4 bases and the J gene end by 1 base; junction bases not matched to a gene: 11. This CDR3 reads CASSSSGVAGGSYNEQFF. The CDR3 region has the DNA TGTGCCAGCAGCTCGTCAGGCGTGGCGGGAGGGTCCTACAATGAGCAGTTCTTC.

This clone was observed a handful of times. The CDR3 nucleotides read TGCGCCAGCAGCCAAGAAATGGGGAGCGTTACAAACGAGCAGTACTTC. Amino acids: CASSQEMGSVTNEQYF. The V call is TRBV4-1, the J call TRBJ2-7; possible D gene TRBD2, 5 bases. Germline V gives CDR1 MGHRA, CDR2 YSYEKL. CDR3 size: 16 residues. Trimming left V 0 bases short and J 5 bases short, with 17 bases between.

This clone was detected once. The chain employs TRBV28 and TRBJ2-7; no firm D call. CDR3 length: 13 amino acids. Germline CDR1 is MDHEN and CDR2 is SYDVKM. Trimming stripped 6 bases from V and 0 bases from J, with 9 bases between. DNA for the CDR3: TGTGCCAGCAGCGGAATCATCTCCTACGAGCAGTACTTC. Its translation: CASSGIISYEQYF.

This clone appeared a few times. The rearrangement uses TRBV7-2 and TRBJ1-2; 8 bases are shared with TRBD1. Germline V gives CDR1 SGHTA, CDR2 FQGNSA. CDR3 length equals 16 residues. The V segment lost 1 base and the J segment 4 bases; nucleotides outside the gene matches: 8. CDR3 sequence (DNA): TGTGCCAGCAGCTTAGACGGGGGACAGGTAGCCTATGGCTACACCTTC. Translated: CASSLDGGQVAYGYTF.

J is TRBJ2-2 and V is TRBV5-6, with D perhaps given as TRBD1 or TRBD2 (5 bases each). The ends were cut back, 0 bases at V and 1 base at J, with 7 bases in the middle. This CDR3 is 15 amino acids long. The germline V gene encodes CDR1 SGHDT and CDR2 YYEEEE. The CDR3 spells CASSLAGGNTGELFF. The CDR3 nucleotides are TGTGCCAGCAGCTTGGCTGGGGGGAACACCGGGGAGCTGTTTTTT.